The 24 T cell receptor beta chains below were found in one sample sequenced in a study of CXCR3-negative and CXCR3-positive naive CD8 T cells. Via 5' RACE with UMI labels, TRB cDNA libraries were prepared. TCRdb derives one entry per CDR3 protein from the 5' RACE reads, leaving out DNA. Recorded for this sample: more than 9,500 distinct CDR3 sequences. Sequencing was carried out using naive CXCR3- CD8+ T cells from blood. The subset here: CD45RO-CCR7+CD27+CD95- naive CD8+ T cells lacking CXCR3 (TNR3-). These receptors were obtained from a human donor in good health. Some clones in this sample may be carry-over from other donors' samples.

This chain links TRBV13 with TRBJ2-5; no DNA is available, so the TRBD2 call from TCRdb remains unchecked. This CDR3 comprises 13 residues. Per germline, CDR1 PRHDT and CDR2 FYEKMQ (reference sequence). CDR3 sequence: CASSSRLAGTQYF.

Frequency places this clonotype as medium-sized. CDR3 sequence reads: CSARTNQETQYF. This chain joins TRBV20-1 and TRBJ2-5; TCRdb's assignment of TRBD2 cannot be checked, as there is no DNA. Germline V gives CDR1 DFQATT, CDR2 SNEGSKA (reference sequence). This CDR3 has 12 residues.

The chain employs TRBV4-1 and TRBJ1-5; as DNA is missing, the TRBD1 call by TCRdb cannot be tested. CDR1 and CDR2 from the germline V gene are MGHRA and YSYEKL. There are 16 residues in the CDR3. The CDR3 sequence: CASSQDADGQNQPQHF.

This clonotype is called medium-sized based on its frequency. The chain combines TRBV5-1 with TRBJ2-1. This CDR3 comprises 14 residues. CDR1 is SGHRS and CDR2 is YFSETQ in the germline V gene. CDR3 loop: CASSTDDSYNEQFF.

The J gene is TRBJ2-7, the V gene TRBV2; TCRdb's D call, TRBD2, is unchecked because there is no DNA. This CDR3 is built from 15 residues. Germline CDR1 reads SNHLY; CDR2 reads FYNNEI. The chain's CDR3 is CASSNYAGGKGEQYF.

The CDR3 loop reads CASSKTGMLKQETQYF. The chain recombines TRBV19 with TRBJ2-5; TCRdb reports TRBD1, a call that lacks DNA to check it against. Germline CDR1 LNHDA, CDR2 SQIVND (reference sequence). The length of the CDR3 is 16 residues.

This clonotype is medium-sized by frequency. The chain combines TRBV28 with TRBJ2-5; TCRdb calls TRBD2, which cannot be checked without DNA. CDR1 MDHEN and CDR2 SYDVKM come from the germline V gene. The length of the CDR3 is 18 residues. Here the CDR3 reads CASSPGDTSGATLETQYF.

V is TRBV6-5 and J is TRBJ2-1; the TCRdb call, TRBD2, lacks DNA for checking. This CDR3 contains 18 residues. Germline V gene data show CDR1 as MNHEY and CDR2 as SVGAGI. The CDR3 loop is CASSSPIAREGGYNEQFF.

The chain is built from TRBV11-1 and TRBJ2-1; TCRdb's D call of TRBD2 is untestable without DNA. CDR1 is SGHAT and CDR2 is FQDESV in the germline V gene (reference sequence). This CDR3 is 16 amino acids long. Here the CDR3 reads CASSDGTSGRYNEQFF.

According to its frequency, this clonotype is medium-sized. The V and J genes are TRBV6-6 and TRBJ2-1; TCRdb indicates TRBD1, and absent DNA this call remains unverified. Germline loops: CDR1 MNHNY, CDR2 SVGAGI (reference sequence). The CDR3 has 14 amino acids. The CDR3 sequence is CASSPGVTIPEQFF.

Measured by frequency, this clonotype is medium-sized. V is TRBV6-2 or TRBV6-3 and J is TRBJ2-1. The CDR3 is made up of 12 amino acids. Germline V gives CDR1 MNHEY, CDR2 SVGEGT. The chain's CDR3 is CASSYHLQEQFF.

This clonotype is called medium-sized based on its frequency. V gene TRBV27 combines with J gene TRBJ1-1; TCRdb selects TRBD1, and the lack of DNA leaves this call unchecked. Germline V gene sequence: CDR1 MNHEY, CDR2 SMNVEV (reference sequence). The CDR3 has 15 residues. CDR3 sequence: CASSLGTGGGTEAFF.

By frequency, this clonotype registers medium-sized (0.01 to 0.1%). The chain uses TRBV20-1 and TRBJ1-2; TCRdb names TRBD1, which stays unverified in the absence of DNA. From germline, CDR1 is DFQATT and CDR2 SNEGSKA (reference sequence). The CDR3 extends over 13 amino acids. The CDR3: CSAPAGGDYGYTF.

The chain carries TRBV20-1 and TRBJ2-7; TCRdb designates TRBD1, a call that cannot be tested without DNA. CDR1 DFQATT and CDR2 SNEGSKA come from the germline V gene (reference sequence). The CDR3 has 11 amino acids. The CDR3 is CSVQGAHEQYF.

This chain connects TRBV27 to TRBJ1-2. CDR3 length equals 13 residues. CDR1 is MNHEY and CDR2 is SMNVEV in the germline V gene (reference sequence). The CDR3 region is CASSLVGLGGYTF.

The CDR3 spells CSVLQGGEQYF. This chain links TRBV29-1 with TRBJ2-7; the D call of TRBD1 rests on TCRdb alone, since no DNA is present to check it. This CDR3 has 11 amino acids. Per the germline V gene, CDR1 is SQVTM and CDR2 is ANQGSEA.

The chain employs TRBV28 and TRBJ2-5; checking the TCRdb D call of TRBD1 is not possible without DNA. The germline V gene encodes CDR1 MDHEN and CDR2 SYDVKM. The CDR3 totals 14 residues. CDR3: CASSRGDTPETQYF.

The CDR3 is CASSTSWRDRDEQFF. J is TRBJ2-1 and V is TRBV13; the D gene TCRdb calls, TRBD2, cannot be checked with no DNA. The germline V gene encodes CDR1 PRHDT and CDR2 FYEKMQ (reference sequence). The CDR3 spans 15 residues.

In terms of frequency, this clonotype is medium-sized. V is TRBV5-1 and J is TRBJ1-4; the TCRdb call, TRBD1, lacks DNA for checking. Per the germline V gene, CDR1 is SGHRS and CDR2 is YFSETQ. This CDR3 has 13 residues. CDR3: CASSLVRGEKLFF.

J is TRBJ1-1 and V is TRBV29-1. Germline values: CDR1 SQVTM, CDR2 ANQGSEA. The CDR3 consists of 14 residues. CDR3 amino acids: CSVEDTTGWAEALF.

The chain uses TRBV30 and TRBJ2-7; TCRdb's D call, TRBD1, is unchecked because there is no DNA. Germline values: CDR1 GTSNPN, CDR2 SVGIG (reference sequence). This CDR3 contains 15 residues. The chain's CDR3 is CAWSGVLGTIYEQYF.

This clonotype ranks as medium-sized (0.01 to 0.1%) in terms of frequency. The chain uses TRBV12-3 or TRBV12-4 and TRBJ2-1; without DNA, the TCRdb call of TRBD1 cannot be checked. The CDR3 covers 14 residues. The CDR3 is CASSGRDLYNEQFF.

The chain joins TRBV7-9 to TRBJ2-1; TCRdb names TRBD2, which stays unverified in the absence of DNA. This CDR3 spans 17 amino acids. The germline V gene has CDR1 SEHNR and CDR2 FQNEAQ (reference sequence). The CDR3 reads CASTPQGGGRNYNEQFF. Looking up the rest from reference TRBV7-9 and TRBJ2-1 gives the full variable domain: DTGVSQNPRHKITKRGQNVTFRCDPISEHNRLYWYRQTLGQGPEFLTYFQNEAQLEKSRLLSDRFSAERPKGSFSTLEIQRTEQGDSAMYLCASTPQGGGRNYNEQFFGPGTRLTVL.

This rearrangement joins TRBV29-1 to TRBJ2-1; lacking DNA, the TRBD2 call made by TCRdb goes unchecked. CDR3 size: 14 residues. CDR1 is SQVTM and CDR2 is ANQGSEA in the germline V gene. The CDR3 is CSVETGLGYNEQFF.